This TCR beta chain originates from a study of T cells after posttransplantation cyclophosphamide. This clone has at least ten counts. Antigen: not known. This related bone marrow graft donor gave peripheral blood on the day of marrow donation. The protocol was immunoSEQ multiplex PCR, while the TCRdb copy is restricted to in-frame clones and leaves out a portion. The sample has 40,000 to 60,000 clones, none seen only once. The V end was cut by 6 bases, the J end by 0 bases, with 8 bases between. Germline CDR1 LNHDA, CDR2 SQIVND (reference sequence). CDR3 length equals 13 residues. Whole-study results and caveats: Recipient CMV seropositivity and CMV reactivation strongly tracked TRB clonality. Tissue-infiltrating T cells from skin or gut overlapped little with blood T cells. Donor-recipient repertoire similarity was low at 1-2 months, rising over year one.

The material sequenced was PBMCs. The sequence was collected from a man in his forties in good health, CMV-negative, and a related stem cell transplant donor. V usage is TRBV19 and J usage is TRBJ1-1, with D hard to call. CDR3 residues: CASRGRVNTEAFF. The CDR3 region has the DNA TGTGCCAGTAGAGGGCGGGTGAACACTGAAGCTTTCTTT.